This T cell receptor beta chain emerged from a study of blood T cell repertoires in COVID-19. This clone has just one count. Germline CDR1 reads SGHTA; CDR2 reads FQGNSA. This CDR3 is 15 amino acids long. V was pared by 4 bases and J by 0 bases, with 7 bases between. The data were produced by immunoSEQ multiplex PCR, yet TCRdb's version contains in-frame clones alone and is incomplete. The sample lists about 200,000 clones; more than 75% were seen once. The sample consisted of peripheral blood. The TCR was taken from a woman over 75 with acute or convalescent COVID-19. The chain is built from TRBV7-2 and TRBJ2-6; D not certain. CDR3 sequence reads: CASSSKPSGANVLTF. The CDR3 DNA follows: TGTGCCAGCAGCTCAAAGCCCTCTGGGGCCAACGTCCTGACTTTC.